This TCR beta chain was captured by sequencing in a study of blood T cell repertoires in COVID-19. As processed by the authors: Counts of nucleated cells, estimated from reference gene primer amplification, were obtained. This table comes from immunoSEQ multiplex PCR, and its TCRdb copy is limited to in-frame clones, with some not included. From that table come the V and J calls and clone size; the DNA was used to work out D and trimming. The data contain approximately 280,000 clones, around nine tenths of them seen just once; the ten biggest clones take up 4.6%. The CDR3 runs 18 residues. V was clipped by 5 bases and J by 1 base; unmatched bases: 7. The V gene's germline CDR1 is SEHNR and CDR2 FQNEAQ (reference sequence).

The receptor was isolated from a middle-aged man with acute or convalescent COVID-19. The V gene is TRBV7-9, the J gene TRBJ2-6; 11 nucleotides align to TRBD1. The sequenced material came from peripheral blood. The CDR3 is CASSARDRGISGANVLTF. The CDR3 bases are TGTGCCAGCAGCGCTCGGGACAGGGGGATTTCTGGGGCCAACGTCCTGACTTTC.